These 17 T cell receptor beta chains share one sample of origin, sequenced in a study of CD8 T cells in ankylosing spondylitis. One entry per CDR3 protein results from TCRdb running MiXCR on the 5' RACE reads. This sample carries about 240,000 distinct CDR3 sequences, less than 9.5% of them seen once, and the ten largest clones take more than 4.5%. Sequenced input: blood, either unsorted or a sorted T cell fraction (not recorded which). The receptors shown here come from a female donor with ankylosing spondylitis or in good health (not recorded which).

This clonotype was detected ten times or more. The V gene is TRBV5-6, the J gene TRBJ2-7; possible D gene TRBD2, 6 bases. V was pared by 4 bases and J by 4 bases, with 15 bases between. This CDR3 spans 14 amino acids. The germline CDR1 and CDR2 sequences are SGHDT and YYEEEE. The CDR3 bases are TGTGCCAGCAGCCCCGCGGGTCGGGGGTACGAGCAGTACTTC. Its translation is CASSPAGRGYEQYF.

At least ten counts were recorded for this clonotype. The gene calls are TRBV4-3 and TRBJ1-1; D unresolved. CDR1 and CDR2 (germline): LGHNA, YSLEER. V was clipped by 1 base and J by 3 bases, with 15 bases between them. This CDR3 spans 16 amino acids. Here the CDR3 DNA reads TGCGCCAGCAGCCAAGGTTATAGGCCCGGGTACACTGAAGCTTTCTTT. Its protein is CASSQGYRPGYTEAFF.

This clonotype was recorded at least ten times. V and J are TRBV11-2 and TRBJ2-7; 11 nucleotides align to TRBD2. Germline trimming cut 5 bases from V and 2 bases from J; bases unmatched to any gene: 14. The germline V gene has CDR1 SGHAT and CDR2 FQNNGV. This CDR3 has 18 residues. CDR3 residues: CASSQILSGRAWAYEQYF. The CDR3 DNA sequence: TGTGCCAGCAGCCAAATCCTTAGCGGGAGGGCGTGGGCCTACGAGCAGTACTTC.

This clonotype showed up many times. The chain has TRBV2 and TRBJ2-5; D may be TRBD2 (6 bases). The CDR3 totals 15 residues. With 7 bases removed from V and 3 bases from J, the gap between germline ends came to 18 bases. Germline V gives CDR1 SNHLY, CDR2 FYNNEI. Written as DNA, the CDR3 is TGTGCCAGCATCGGACTACGGCAGATAAAAGAGACCCAGTACTTC. Its protein is CASIGLRQIKETQYF.

This clonotype showed up just a few times. This chain links TRBV6-2 or TRBV6-3 with TRBJ2-1; TRBD2 aligns across 14 bases. Germline CDR1 reads MNHEY; CDR2 reads SVGEGT. The J segment lost 9 bases and the V segment lost 6 bases, leaving 7 bases of the junction unmatched. This CDR3 contains 15 residues. CDR3 bases: TGTGCCAGCAGATCGGGACTAGCGGGAGTGGGTGAGCAGTTCTTC. It codes for CASRSGLAGVGEQFF.

This clonotype was found many times. This CDR3 is CASSPPFAGGHNEQFF. CDR3 bases: TGTGCCAGCAGTCCTCCTTTTGCGGGAGGGCACAATGAGCAGTTCTTC. This chain links TRBV12-3 or TRBV12-4 with TRBJ2-1, with 9 positions matching TRBD2. CDR3 length: 16 residues. Trimming at V came to 5 bases and at J to 5 bases, leaving 10 bases not matched to a gene.

This clonotype was recorded many times. The chain combines TRBV20-1 with TRBJ1-1; possibly TRBD1 for D (6 bases). Germline CDR1 reads DFQATT; CDR2 reads SNEGSKA (reference sequence). The CDR3 consists of 12 residues. Trimming removed 5 bases at V and 7 bases at J, with 14 bases between. As DNA, the CDR3 is TGCAGTGCTGGGGGCGCAAAGCTTGAAGCTTTCTTT. Its translation is CSAGGAKLEAFF.

This clonotype was seen many times. The rearrangement links TRBV12-3 or TRBV12-4 to TRBJ2-1; D gene uncertain. V was shortened by 3 bases and J by 7 bases, with 16 bases between the two germline ends. The CDR3 sequence is 15 residues long. DNA for the CDR3: TGTGCCAGCAGTTTCCGGGCTCCGCTATTTAATGAGCAGTTCTTC. Protein product: CASSFRAPLFNEQFF.

This clonotype was counted ten times or more. The V and J genes are TRBV29-1 and TRBJ1-1; D is undetermined. The CDR3 consists of 11 residues. V lost 6 bases, J lost 3 bases, and 8 bases lay in between. The germline V gene has CDR1 SQVTM and CDR2 ANQGSEA. In nucleotides, the CDR3 is TGCAGCGTAAGGTTGGACACTGAAGCTTTCTTT. Translated, it gives CSVRLDTEAFF.

This sequence joins TRBV7-2 and TRBJ2-7; 9 nucleotides line up with TRBD1. With 5 bases clipped from V and 3 bases from J, the junction kept 5 bases outside the gene matches. Per the germline V gene, CDR1 is SGHTA and CDR2 is FQGNSA. The CDR3 has 14 amino acids. Written as DNA, the CDR3 is TGTGCCAGCAGCACCGGGACAGGGTTCTACGAGCAGTACTTC. Translating gives CASSTGTGFYEQYF.

This clonotype was counted at least ten times. This sequence joins TRBV5-4 and TRBJ2-1, with TRBD2 as a possible D gene (5 bases). The CDR3 runs 16 residues. Germline V CDR1 and CDR2: SGHNT, YYREEE (reference sequence). Trimming removed 0 bases from V and 6 bases from J, with 16 bases in between. CDR3 DNA: TGTGCCAGCAGCTTGGGTTGGGGTCTTGGAGGCAATGAGCAGTTCTTC. It is translated as CASSLGWGLGGNEQFF. Drawing the rest from reference TRBV5-4 and TRBJ2-1, the complete variable domain is ETGVTQSPTHLIKTRGQQVTLRCSSQSGHNTVSWYQQALGQGPQFIFQYYREEENGRGNFPPRFSGLQFPNYSSELNVNALELDDSALYLCASSLGWGLGGNEQFFGPGTRLTVL.

The sample holds a few counts of this clonotype. This rearrangement joins TRBV11-2 to TRBJ1-5, with a possible D match to TRBD1 (6 bases). There are 14 residues in the CDR3. Germline CDR1 and CDR2: SGHAT and FQNNGV. V gave up 3 bases and J gave up 7 bases, with 13 bases separating them. The CDR3: CASSLAGARQPQHF. The CDR3 DNA is TGTGCCAGCAGCTTGGCGGGGGCGAGGCAGCCCCAGCATTTT.

V gene TRBV28 combines with J gene TRBJ2-3; 12 bases map to TRBD2. The V segment lost 3 bases and the J segment 4 bases; nucleotides outside the gene matches: 5. CDR1 and CDR2 (germline): MDHEN, SYDVKM. CDR3 size: 16 residues. The DNA for the CDR3 is TGTGCCAGCAGTTTGGCTAGCGGGAGGGTCGCAGATACGCAGTATTTT. This translates into CASSLASGRVADTQYF.

This clonotype was seen at least ten times. The genes are TRBV12-3 or TRBV12-4 and TRBJ2-5; 7 bases match TRBD1. The V segment lost 4 bases and the J segment 4 bases; nucleotides outside the gene matches: 6. CDR3 length: 14 residues. The CDR3 loop is CASSSRQGLETQYF. The CDR3 coding sequence is TGTGCCAGCAGTTCCCGACAGGGCCTAGAGACCCAGTACTTC.

The sample holds many counts of this clonotype. The V and J genes are TRBV6-2 or TRBV6-3 and TRBJ2-1; D possibly corresponds to TRBD2 (6 bases). V lost 5 bases, J lost 1 base, and 18 bases lay in between. Germline CDR1 MNHEY, CDR2 SVGEGT. This CDR3 is built from 17 residues. CDR3 DNA: TGTGCCAGCAGTCGACGTATAGCGGCCCTATCCTACAATGAGCAGTTCTTC. This codes for CASSRRIAALSYNEQFF.

This clonotype was recorded at least ten times. The chain is built from TRBV6-2 or TRBV6-3 and TRBJ1-5; 7 positions agree with TRBD1. The trim removed 2 bases at V and 2 bases at J, leaving 0 bases unmatched. This CDR3 is built from 14 residues. Looked up from germline, CDR1 is MNHEY and CDR2 is SVGEGT. DNA for the CDR3: TGTGCCAGCAGTTACGACAGGGGCAATCAGCCCCAGCATTTT. Amino acid sequence: CASSYDRGNQPQHF.

Ten or more counts support this clonotype. This rearrangement joins TRBV7-8 to TRBJ2-3, with D maybe TRBD1 (5 bases). Germline V lookup: CDR1 SGHVS, CDR2 FQNEAQ. V lost 2 bases and J 5 bases, leaving 14 bases between the germline ends. This CDR3 is 15 amino acids long. CDR3 amino acids: CASSLRGGGGDTQYF. The CDR3, as DNA: TGTGCCAGCAGCTTAAGGGGTGGTGGCGGAGATACGCAGTATTTT.